This TCR beta chain was identified during a study of neoadjuvant anti-PD-1 for oral cavity cancer. The table came from immunoSEQ multiplex PCR; TCRdb's copy has only in-frame clones and leaves some out. The sample comprises approximately 35,000 clones, 87% of which are singletons, and 3.5% to 4.5% rests with the top ten. With 4 bases clipped from V and 9 bases from J, the junction kept 6 bases outside the gene matches. Per the germline V gene, CDR1 is SGHRS and CDR2 is YFSETQ. The CDR3 runs to 14 residues. The chain has TRBV5-1 and TRBJ1-6; TRBD1 matches at 8 bases. This receptor was obtained from a person aged 35 to 85 with oral cavity squamous cell carcinoma. Material: PBMCs, obtained before nivolumab (anti-PD-1) treatment. The CDR3 reads CASSLRGLGSPLHF. The CDR3 DNA sequence: TGCGCCAGCAGCCTCAGGGGGCTGGGTTCACCCCTCCACTTT.